This TCR beta chain was found in a study of blood T cell repertoires in COVID-19. Across the whole study: COVID-19 samples collected from the United States, Italy and Spain covered acute and convalescent phases.

In the source study's methods: The assay estimated nucleated cells by amplifying reference gene primers. Libraries were prepared by immunoSEQ multiplex PCR; TCRdb keeps only in-frame clonotypes and omits some of them. The DNA gave D and trimming, while V, J and clone size come from that table. The table records 9,500 to 15,000 clones, approximately 85% of them present only once. Per germline, CDR1 KGHSH and CDR2 LQKENI. CDR3 length: 13 amino acids. The V end lost 4 bases, the J end lost 3 bases, and 9 bases lay between the germline ends. The clonotype comes from a woman aged 55-70 years with acute or convalescent COVID-19. The chain employs TRBV18 and TRBJ1-1; D is undetermined. Specimen: peripheral blood. The CDR3 DNA reads as TGTGCCAGCTCACAAACAGCCGACACTGAAGCTTTCTTT. As protein: CASSQTADTEAFF. The whole variable domain, filled in from reference TRBV18 and TRBJ1-1, reads NAGVMQNPRHLVRRRGQEARLRCSPMKGHSHVYWYRQLPEEGLKFMVYLQKENIIDESGMPKERFSAEFPKEGPSILRIQQVVRGDSAAYFCASSQTADTEAFFGQGTRLTVV.